Shown below are 13 T cell receptor beta chains from a single sample sequenced in a study of OX40 agonist ivuxolimab in advanced cancers. Sequencing used immunoSEQ multiplex PCR; TCRdb keeps in-frame clones, though not all of them. The repertoire consists of tens of thousands of clones, with about 91% occurring once and the leading ten covering 3.5% to 5%. The sequencing used CD4+ or CD8+ T cells sorted from blood, collected in a trial of the OX40 agonist ivuxolimab. The receptors here all came from an adult with an advanced solid tumor such as melanoma, head and neck, liver or kidney cancer.

This CDR3 is CASSTRTSGRGVADTQYF. The CDR3 nucleotides read TGTGCCAGCAGCACGAGGACTAGCGGGAGGGGAGTCGCAGATACGCAGTATTTT. This rearrangement joins TRBV7-6 to TRBJ2-3, with 15 nucleotides matching TRBD2. This CDR3 comprises 18 residues. Germline V gene data show CDR1 as SGHVS and CDR2 as FNYEAQ. V was clipped by 5 bases and J by 4 bases; unmatched bases: 10.

The rearrangement links TRBV5-1 to TRBJ1-4, with D hard to call. CDR1 and CDR2 from the germline V gene are SGHRS and YFSETQ. Trimming removed 4 bases at V and 3 bases at J, with 13 bases between. The CDR3 runs to 15 residues. CDR3 protein: CASSRIALSNEKLFF. The CDR3 DNA sequence: TGCGCCAGCAGCCGAATCGCCCTTTCTAATGAAAAACTGTTTTTT.

Remarks on this clone: An end of the junction does not agree with germline; a read error may underlie this. CDR3 amino acids: CASREGVRVNTEAFF. The DNA for the CDR3 is TGTGCCAGCAGAGAAGGAGTTCGGGTGAACACTGAAGCTTTCTTT. The gene calls are TRBV2 and TRBJ1-1; D gene unclear. Germline values: CDR1 SNHLY, CDR2 FYNNEI. This CDR3 has 15 residues.

The J gene is TRBJ1-3, the V gene TRBV9; D is uncertain. This CDR3 is 14 amino acids long. CDR1 and CDR2 from the germline V gene are SGDLS and YYNGEE. Deletions cut 2 bases from V and 2 bases from J, with 8 bases between. This CDR3 reads CASSVGGPGNTIYF. The CDR3 DNA reads as TGTGCCAGCAGCGTCGGAGGGCCTGGAAACACCATATATTTT.

This clone has just a few counts. The rearrangement joins TRBV5-8 to TRBJ2-1; D may be TRBD1 (5 bases). Germline V CDR1 and CDR2: SGHTS, YDEGEE. The CDR3 runs to 14 residues. Trimming shortened V by 2 bases and J by 6 bases, and 12 bases separated the two germline ends. In nucleotides, the CDR3 is TGTGCCAGCAGCTTTTTGGGGCTAGGCAATGAGCAGTTCTTC. Protein: CASSFLGLGNEQFF.

The CDR3 nucleotides read TGTGCCAGCAGTGTCCAGGGGATAGGCACTGAAGCTTTCTTT. It codes for CASSVQGIGTEAFF. The chain is built from TRBV25-1 and TRBJ1-1, with D possibly matching TRBD1 (6 bases). CDR3 length: 14 residues. Germline V gene sequence: CDR1 MGHDK, CDR2 SYGVNS. V gave up 4 bases and J gave up 4 bases, with 13 bases separating them.

The V gene is TRBV27, the J gene TRBJ2-2; D perhaps matches TRBD1 (6 bases). The V and J ends lost 5 bases and 6 bases respectively, with 13 bases between them. The length of the CDR3 is 14 residues. The germline gives CDR1 MNHEY, CDR2 SMNVEV (reference sequence). DNA of the CDR3: TGTGCCAGCAGTCCAGGACAGATAGCCGGGGAGCTGTTTTTT. Amino acid sequence: CASSPGQIAGELFF.

V and J are TRBV6-4 and TRBJ1-5; TRBD1 matches 10 bases. CDR1 is MRHNA and CDR2 is SNTAGT in the germline V gene. This CDR3 is 16 amino acids long. Losses at the gene ends were 3 bases for V and 6 bases for J; bases not matched to a gene: 8. CDR3: CASSEPGQGLGQPQHF. In DNA form, the CDR3 reads TGTGCCAGCAGTGAACCGGGACAGGGGTTGGGTCAGCCCCAGCATTTT.

The chain recombines TRBV6-1 with TRBJ2-3; 12 bases map to TRBD2. Germline trimming cut 6 bases from V and 2 bases from J; bases unmatched to any gene: 3. The CDR3 spans 15 residues. Germline V gene lookup returns CDR1 MNHNS and CDR2 SASEGT. The CDR3 protein is CASRRLAGDTDTQYF. The CDR3 DNA follows: TGTGCCAGCAGAAGACTAGCGGGAGACACAGATACGCAGTATTTT.

The chain uses TRBV11-2 and TRBJ2-3; D might be TRBD2 (5 bases). This CDR3 contains 14 residues. The germline CDR1 and CDR2 sequences are SGHAT and FQNNGV. V was cut by 2 bases and J by 6 bases, with 12 bases left in between. The CDR3 loop is CASSLLSGGDTQYF. CDR3 bases: TGTGCCAGCAGCTTACTCAGCGGCGGGGATACGCAGTATTTT.

This clone was picked up a small number of times. The V gene is TRBV5-1, the J gene TRBJ2-5; 7 bases are shared with TRBD1. In germline, CDR1 is SGHRS, CDR2 YFSETQ. This CDR3 has 14 amino acids. V shed 3 bases and J 2 bases; nucleotides not matched to a gene: 4. CDR3 loop: CASSSDREQETQYF. The DNA of the CDR3 is TGCGCCAGCAGCTCCGACAGGGAGCAAGAGACCCAGTACTTC.

The chain combines TRBV27 with TRBJ2-7; the match to TRBD2 covers 7 bases. CDR1 and CDR2 (germline): MNHEY, SMNVEV (reference sequence). The V and J ends lost 5 bases and 2 bases, in that order; junction bases with no gene match: 3. The CDR3 sequence is 13 residues long. CDR3 amino acids: CASSGGGTYEQYF. The CDR3 bases are TGTGCCAGCAGTGGGGGGGGGACCTACGAGCAGTACTTC.

The chain is built from TRBV7-9 and TRBJ2-5; D possibly corresponds to TRBD2 (6 bases). TRBJ2-7 explains the end of the DNA better; the J call may be wrong. Per germline, CDR1 SEHNR and CDR2 FQNEAQ (reference sequence). There are 13 residues in the CDR3. The CDR3 bases are TGTGCCAGCAGCAAATCCGGGGGCTACGAGCAGTACTTC. Its translation is CASSKSGGYEQYF.